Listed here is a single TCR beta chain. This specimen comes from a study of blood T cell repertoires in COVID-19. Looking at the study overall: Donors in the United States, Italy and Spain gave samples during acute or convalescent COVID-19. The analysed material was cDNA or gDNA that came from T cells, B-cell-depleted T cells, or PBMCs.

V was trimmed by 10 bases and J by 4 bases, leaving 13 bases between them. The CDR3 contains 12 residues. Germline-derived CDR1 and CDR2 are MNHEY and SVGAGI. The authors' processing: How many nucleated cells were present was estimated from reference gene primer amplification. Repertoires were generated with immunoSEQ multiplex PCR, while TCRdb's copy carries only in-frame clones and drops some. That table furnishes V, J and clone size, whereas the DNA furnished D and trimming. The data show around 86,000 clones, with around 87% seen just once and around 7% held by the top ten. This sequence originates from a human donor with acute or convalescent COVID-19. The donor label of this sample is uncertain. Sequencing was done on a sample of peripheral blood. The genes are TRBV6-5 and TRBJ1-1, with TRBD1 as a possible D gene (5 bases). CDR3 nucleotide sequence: TGTGCCACCCTTGGGGGGGTCACTGAAGCTTTCTTT. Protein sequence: CATLGGVTEAFF.